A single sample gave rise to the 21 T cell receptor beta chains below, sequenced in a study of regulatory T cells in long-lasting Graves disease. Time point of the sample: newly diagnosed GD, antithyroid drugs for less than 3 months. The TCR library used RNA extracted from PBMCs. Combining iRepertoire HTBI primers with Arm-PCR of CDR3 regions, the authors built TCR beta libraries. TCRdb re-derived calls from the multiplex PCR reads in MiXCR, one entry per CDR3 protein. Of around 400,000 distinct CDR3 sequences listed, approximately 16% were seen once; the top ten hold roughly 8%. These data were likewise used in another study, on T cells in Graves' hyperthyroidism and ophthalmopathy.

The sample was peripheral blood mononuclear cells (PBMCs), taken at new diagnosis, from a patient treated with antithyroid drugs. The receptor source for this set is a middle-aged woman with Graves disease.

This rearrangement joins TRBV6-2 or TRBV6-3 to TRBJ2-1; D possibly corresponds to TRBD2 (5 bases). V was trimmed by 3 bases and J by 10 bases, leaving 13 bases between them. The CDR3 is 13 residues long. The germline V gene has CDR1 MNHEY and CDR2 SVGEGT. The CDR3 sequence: CASSYLLAEEQFF. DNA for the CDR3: TGTGCCAGCAGTTATTTGCTAGCCGAAGAGCAGTTCTTC.

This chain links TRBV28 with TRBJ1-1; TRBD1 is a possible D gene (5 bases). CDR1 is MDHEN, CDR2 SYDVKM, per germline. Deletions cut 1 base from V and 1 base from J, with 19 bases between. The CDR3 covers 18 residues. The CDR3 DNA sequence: TGTGCCAGCAGTTTATATTCCGACGCGGAGACAGAGAACACTGAAGCTTTCTTT. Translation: CASSLYSDAETENTEAFF.

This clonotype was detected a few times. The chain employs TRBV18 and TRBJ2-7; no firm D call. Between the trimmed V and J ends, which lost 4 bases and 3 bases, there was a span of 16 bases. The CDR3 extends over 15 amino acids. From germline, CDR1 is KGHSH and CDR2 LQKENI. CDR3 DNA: TGTGCCAGCTCACTTCCGAGAGTTTCAGGCTACGAGCAGTACTTC. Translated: CASSLPRVSGYEQYF.

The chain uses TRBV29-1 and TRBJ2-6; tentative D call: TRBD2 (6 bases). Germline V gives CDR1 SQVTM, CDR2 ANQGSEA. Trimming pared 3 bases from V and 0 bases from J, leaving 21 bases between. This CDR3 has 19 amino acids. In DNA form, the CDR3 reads TGCAGCGTTGAGACCTGGGGCGGGACTGCCCGCTCTGGGGCCAACGTCCTGACTTTC. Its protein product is CSVETWGGTARSGANVLTF.

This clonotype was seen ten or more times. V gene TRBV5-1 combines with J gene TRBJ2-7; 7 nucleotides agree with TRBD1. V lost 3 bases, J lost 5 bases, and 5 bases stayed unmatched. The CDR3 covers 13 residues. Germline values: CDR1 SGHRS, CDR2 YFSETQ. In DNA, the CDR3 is TGCGCCAGCAGCTCATACAGGGGCGACGAGCAGTACTTC. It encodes CASSSYRGDEQYF.

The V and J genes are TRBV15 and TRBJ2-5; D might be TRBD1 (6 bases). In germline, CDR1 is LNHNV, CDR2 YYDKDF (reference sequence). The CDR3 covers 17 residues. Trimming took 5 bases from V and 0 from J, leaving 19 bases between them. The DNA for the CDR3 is TGTGCCACCAGCTTCTTCACCAGCGGACAGTACCAAGAGACCCAGTACTTC. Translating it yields CATSFFTSGQYQETQYF.

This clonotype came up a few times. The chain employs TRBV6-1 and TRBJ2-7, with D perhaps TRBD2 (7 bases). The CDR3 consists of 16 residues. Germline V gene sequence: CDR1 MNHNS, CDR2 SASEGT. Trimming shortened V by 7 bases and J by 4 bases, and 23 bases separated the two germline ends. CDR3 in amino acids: CASTFRRDTGGYEQYF. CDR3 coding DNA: TGTGCCAGCACTTTCAGGCGGGACACGGGGGGATACGAGCAGTACTTC.

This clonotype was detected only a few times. CDR3 sequence (DNA): TGCAGTGCTAGAGAGCGGTCGTCCCCCGGGGAGCTGTTTTTT. Translated: CSARERSSPGELFF. The chain uses TRBV20-1 and TRBJ2-2; D is ambiguous. V was clipped by 0 bases and J by 6 bases, with 11 bases between them. This CDR3 contains 14 residues. CDR1 is DFQATT and CDR2 is SNEGSKA in the germline V gene (reference sequence).

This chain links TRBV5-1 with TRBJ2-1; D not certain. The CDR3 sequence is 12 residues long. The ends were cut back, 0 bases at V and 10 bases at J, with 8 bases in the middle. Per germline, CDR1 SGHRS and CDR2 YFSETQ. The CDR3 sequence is CASSLVQEEQFF. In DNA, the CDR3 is TGCGCCAGCAGCTTGGTTCAAGAAGAGCAGTTCTTC. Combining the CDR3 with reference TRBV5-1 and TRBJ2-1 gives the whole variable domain KAGVTQTPRYLIKTRGQQVTLSCSPISGHRSVSWYQQTPGQGLQFLFEYFSETQRNKGNFPGRFSGRQFSNSRSEMNVSTLELGDSALYLCASSLVQEEQFFGPGTRLTVL.

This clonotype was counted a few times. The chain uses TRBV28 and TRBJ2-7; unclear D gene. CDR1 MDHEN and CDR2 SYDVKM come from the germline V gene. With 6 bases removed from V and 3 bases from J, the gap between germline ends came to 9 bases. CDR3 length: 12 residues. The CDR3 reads CASRDGIYEQYF. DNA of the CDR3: TGTGCCAGCAGGGACGGTATCTACGAGCAGTACTTC. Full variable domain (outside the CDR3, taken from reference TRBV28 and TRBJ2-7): DVKVTQSSRYLVKRTGEKVFLECVQDMDHENMFWYRQDPGLGLRLIYFSYDVKMKEKGDIPEGYSVSREKKERFSLILESASTNQTSMYLCASRDGIYEQYFGPGTRLTVT.

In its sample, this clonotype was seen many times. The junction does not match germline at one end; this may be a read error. The chain's CDR3 is CASSFSVRDGALF. In DNA, the CDR3 is TGTGCCAGCAGCTTTTCGGTCCGGGACGGAGCATTATTT. The rearrangement links TRBV5-5 to TRBJ1-1, with a weak D call TRBD1 (5 bases). Germline CDR1 SGHKS, CDR2 YYEKEE (reference sequence). This CDR3 spans 13 amino acids.

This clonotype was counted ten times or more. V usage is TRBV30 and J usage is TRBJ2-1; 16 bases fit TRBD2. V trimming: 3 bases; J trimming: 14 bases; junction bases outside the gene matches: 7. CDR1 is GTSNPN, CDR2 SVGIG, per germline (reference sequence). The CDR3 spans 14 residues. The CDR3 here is CAWSAGLAGGSEFF. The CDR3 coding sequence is TGTGCCTGGAGCGCGGGACTAGCGGGAGGGTCGGAGTTCTTC. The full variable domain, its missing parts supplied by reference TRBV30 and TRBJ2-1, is SQTIHQWPATLVQPVGSPLSLECTVEGTSNPNLYWYRQAAGRGLQLLFYSVGIGQISSEVPQNLSASRPQDRQFILSSKKLLLSDSGFYLCAWSAGLAGGSEFFGPGTRLTVL.

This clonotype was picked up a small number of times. In nucleotides, the CDR3 is TGCAGCGTCAACAGGGCTCTCTCTGGAAACACCATATATTTT. Translated, it gives CSVNRALSGNTIYF. V gene TRBV29-1 combines with J gene TRBJ1-3, with TRBD1 as a possible D gene (6 bases). The germline CDR1 and CDR2 sequences are SQVTM and ANQGSEA. The CDR3 spans 14 residues. Trimming took off 6 bases at V and 0 bases at J, with 12 bases between the two ends.

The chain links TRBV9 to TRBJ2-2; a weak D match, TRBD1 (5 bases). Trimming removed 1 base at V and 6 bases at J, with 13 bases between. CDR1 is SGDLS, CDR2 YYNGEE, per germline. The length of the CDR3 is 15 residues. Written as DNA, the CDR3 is TGTGCCAGCAGCGTAAGGGGCAGCTCGGCCGGGGAGCTGTTTTTT. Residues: CASSVRGSSAGELFF. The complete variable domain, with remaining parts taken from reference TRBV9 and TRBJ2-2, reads DSGVTQTPKHLITATGQRVTLRCSPRSGDLSVYWYQQSLDQGLQFLIQYYNGEERAKGNILERFSAQQFPDLHSELNLSSLELGDSALYFCASSVRGSSAGELFFGEGSRLTVL.

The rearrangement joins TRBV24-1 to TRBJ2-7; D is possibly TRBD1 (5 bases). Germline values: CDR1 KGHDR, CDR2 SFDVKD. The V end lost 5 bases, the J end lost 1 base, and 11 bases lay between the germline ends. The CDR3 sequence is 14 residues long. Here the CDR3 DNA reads TGTGCCACCAGTGGCGACGGACAATCCTACGAGCAGTACTTC. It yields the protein CATSGDGQSYEQYF.

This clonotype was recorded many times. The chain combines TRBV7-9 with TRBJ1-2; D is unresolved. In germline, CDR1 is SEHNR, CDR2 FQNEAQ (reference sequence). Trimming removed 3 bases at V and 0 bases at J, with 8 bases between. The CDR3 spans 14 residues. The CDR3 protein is CASSLGSANYGYTF. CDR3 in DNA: TGTGCCAGCAGCTTGGGCTCCGCTAACTATGGCTACACCTTC.

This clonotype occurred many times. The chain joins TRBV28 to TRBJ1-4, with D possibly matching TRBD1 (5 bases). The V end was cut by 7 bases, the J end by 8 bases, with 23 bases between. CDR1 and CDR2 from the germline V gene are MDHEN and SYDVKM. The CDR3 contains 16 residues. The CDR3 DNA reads TGTGCCAGCACCTCCGGGCAGGGAAGGTCTAGGGAAAAACTGTTTTTT. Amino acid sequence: CASTSGQGRSREKLFF.

This CDR3 reads CASSFLGSSYNEQFF. The DNA of the CDR3 is TGTGCCAGCAGTTTCCTAGGTAGCTCCTACAATGAGCAGTTCTTC. The chain combines TRBV27 with TRBJ2-1; D unresolved. Trimming stripped 3 bases from V and 0 bases from J, with 9 bases between. Germline lookup yields CDR1 MNHEY and CDR2 SMNVEV (reference sequence). The CDR3 loop spans 15 amino acids.

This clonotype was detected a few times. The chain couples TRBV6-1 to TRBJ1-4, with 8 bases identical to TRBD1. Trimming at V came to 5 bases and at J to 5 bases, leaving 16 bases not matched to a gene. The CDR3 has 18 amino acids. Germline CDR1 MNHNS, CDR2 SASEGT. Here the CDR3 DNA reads TGTGCCAGCAGTCCAAATAGGGCCGGGACAGGAAAGAATGAAAAACTGTTTTTT. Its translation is CASSPNRAGTGKNEKLFF.

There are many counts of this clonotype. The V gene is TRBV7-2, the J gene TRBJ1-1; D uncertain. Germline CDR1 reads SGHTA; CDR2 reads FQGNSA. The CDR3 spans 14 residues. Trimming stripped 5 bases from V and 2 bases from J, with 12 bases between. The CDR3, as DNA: TGTGCCAGCAGCCCAGGATCGGGAAACACTGAAGCTTTCTTT. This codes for CASSPGSGNTEAFF.

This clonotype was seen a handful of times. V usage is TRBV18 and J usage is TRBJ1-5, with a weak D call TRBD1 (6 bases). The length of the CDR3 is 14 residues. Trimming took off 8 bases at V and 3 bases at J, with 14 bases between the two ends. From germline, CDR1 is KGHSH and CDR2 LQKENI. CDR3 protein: CASRRQGNNQPQHF. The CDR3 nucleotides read TGTGCCAGCCGCCGGCAGGGGAACAATCAGCCCCAGCATTTT. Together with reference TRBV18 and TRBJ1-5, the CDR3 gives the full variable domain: NAGVMQNPRHLVRRRGQEARLRCSPMKGHSHVYWYRQLPEEGLKFMVYLQKENIIDESGMPKERFSAEFPKEGPSILRIQQVVRGDSAAYFCASRRQGNNQPQHFGDGTRLSIL.